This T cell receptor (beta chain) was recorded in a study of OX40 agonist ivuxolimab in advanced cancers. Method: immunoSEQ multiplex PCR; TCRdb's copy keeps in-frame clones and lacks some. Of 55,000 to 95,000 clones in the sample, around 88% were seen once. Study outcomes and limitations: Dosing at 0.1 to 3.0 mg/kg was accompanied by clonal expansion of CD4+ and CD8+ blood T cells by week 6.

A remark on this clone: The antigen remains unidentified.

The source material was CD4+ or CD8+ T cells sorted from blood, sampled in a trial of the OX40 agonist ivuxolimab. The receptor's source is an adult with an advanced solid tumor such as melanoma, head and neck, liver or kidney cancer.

CDR3 bases: TGTGCCAGCAGGGACAGGCGGTTCACAGATACGCAGTATTTT. It yields the protein CASRDRRFTDTQYF. This rearrangement joins TRBV6-1 to TRBJ2-3, with 7 bases that match TRBD1. Germline CDR1 is MNHNS and CDR2 is SASEGT. V gave up 6 bases and J gave up 2 bases; unmatched junction bases: 5. The CDR3 contains 14 residues.